These 24 T cell receptor beta chains were sequenced from one sample in a study of cytomegalovirus exposure and HLA in healthy donors. The study ran its PCR with 60 Vbeta and 13 Jbeta primers. Sequencing was performed with immunoSEQ multiplex PCR; in TCRdb, only in-frame clones are kept and a portion is missing. This sample has 75,000 to 100,000 clones, with roughly 80% found just once. Sample: PBMCs. All receptors come from a man aged 55 to 70 in good health and CMV-seropositive.

The V and J genes are TRBV9 and TRBJ1-1; 8 nucleotides align to TRBD1. The CDR3 totals 14 residues. V was clipped by 4 bases and J by 0 bases; unmatched bases: 2. Germline CDR1 and CDR2: SGDLS and YYNGEE. The DNA of the CDR3 is TGTGCCAGCAGCCCGACAGGGGTGAACACTGAAGCTTTCTTT. This gives the protein CASSPTGVNTEAFF.

This chain uses TRBV5-1 with TRBJ2-1; TRBD2 agrees at 13 bases. The length of the CDR3 is 17 residues. The germline V gene encodes CDR1 SGHRS and CDR2 YFSETQ. The J segment lost 4 bases and the V segment lost 4 bases, leaving 8 bases of the junction unmatched. The CDR3 DNA reads TGCGCCAGCAGCCCAACCGGGACTAGCGGGGCTTACAATGAGCAGTTCTTC. Amino acids: CASSPTGTSGAYNEQFF. Supplemented by reference TRBV5-1 and TRBJ2-1, the full variable domain reads KAGVTQTPRYLIKTRGQQVTLSCSPISGHRSVSWYQQTPGQGLQFLFEYFSETQRNKGNFPGRFSGRQFSNSRSEMNVSTLELGDSALYLCASSPTGTSGAYNEQFFGPGTRLTVL.

The chain joins TRBV23-1 to TRBJ2-7; D remains unclear. TRBV23-1 falls under the ORF class, with uncertain function. The CDR3 is made up of 14 amino acids. Trimming pared 3 bases from V and 0 bases from J, leaving 9 bases between. The CDR3 sequence: CASSQRHLSYEQYF. In DNA, the CDR3 is TGCGCCAGCAGTCAGCGACACCTCTCCTACGAGCAGTACTTC.

The chain links TRBV19 to TRBJ2-1, with 10 bases fitting TRBD2. V trimming: 3 bases; J trimming: 15 bases; junction bases outside the gene matches: 14. The length of the CDR3 is 15 residues. From germline, CDR1 is LNHDA and CDR2 SQIVND (reference sequence). The CDR3 nucleotides are TGTGCCAGTAGTATCGAAATCTTCAAGCGGGGGGGTGCGTTCTTC. It yields the protein CASSIEIFKRGGAFF.

This chain joins TRBV30 and TRBJ1-3, with D possibly matching TRBD1 (6 bases). The germline V and J ends were trimmed by 2 bases and 0 bases, with 17 bases remaining between them. The CDR3 has 17 residues. The germline gives CDR1 GTSNPN, CDR2 SVGIG (reference sequence). The CDR3: CAWSLTRTGSSGNTIYF. CDR3 sequence (DNA): TGTGCCTGGAGTCTGACCCGAACAGGGAGCTCTGGAAACACCATATATTTT.

The chain uses TRBV23-1 and TRBJ2-3; TRBD2 is a possible D gene (5 bases). TRBV23-1 is an open reading frame, and its role is uncertain. The CDR3 runs to 15 residues. Trimming pared 3 bases from V and 1 base from J, leaving 11 bases between. CDR3 in amino acids: CASSHPWTGTDTQYF. CDR3 DNA sequence: TGCGCCAGCAGTCACCCGTGGACTGGCACAGATACGCAGTATTTT.

The chain carries TRBV30 and TRBJ1-6, with D maybe TRBD1 (6 bases). V was clipped by 2 bases and J by 6 bases, with 14 bases between them. This CDR3 region has 15 residues. CDR1 is GTSNPN, CDR2 SVGIG, per germline (reference sequence). The CDR3 region is CAWSPQQGVNSPLHF. CDR3 sequence (DNA): TGTGCCTGGAGTCCCCAACAGGGAGTTAATTCACCCCTCCACTTT.

The chain uses TRBV6-1 and TRBJ2-7; the D is unclear. The germline CDR1 and CDR2 sequences are MNHNS and SASEGT. Trimming removed 5 bases at V and 2 bases at J, with 10 bases between. The CDR3 totals 13 residues. The CDR3 spells CASSRRQAYEQYF. CDR3 sequence (DNA): TGTGCCAGCAGTAGACGGCAGGCCTACGAGCAGTACTTC.

V and J are TRBV6-5 and TRBJ2-1; D is uncertain. Germline assignment: CDR1 MNHEY and CDR2 SVGAGI. This CDR3 is built from 14 residues. With 6 bases removed from V and 6 bases from J, the gap between germline ends came to 15 bases. The CDR3 coding sequence is TGTGCCAGCAGACCCTATTCCGTCCCCAATGAGCAGTTCTTC. Translating gives CASRPYSVPNEQFF.

V and J are TRBV5-1 and TRBJ2-7, with TRBD1 identical over 7 bases. V lost 0 bases and J lost 6; bases outside the gene matches: 12. The CDR3 length is 16 residues. CDR1 and CDR2 (germline): SGHRS, YFSETQ. Here the CDR3 reads CASSLGTVTGRSEQYF. The CDR3 DNA follows: TGCGCCAGCAGCTTGGGGACTGTGACAGGGCGGTCCGAGCAGTACTTC. The whole variable domain, filled in from reference TRBV5-1 and TRBJ2-7, reads KAGVTQTPRYLIKTRGQQVTLSCSPISGHRSVSWYQQTPGQGLQFLFEYFSETQRNKGNFPGRFSGRQFSNSRSEMNVSTLELGDSALYLCASSLGTVTGRSEQYFGPGTRLTVT.

This sequence joins TRBV6-5 and TRBJ2-5, with D perhaps matching TRBD1 (6 bases). The J call could be wrong; TRBJ2-7 is a better fit for the DNA end. The CDR3 is 14 amino acids. CDR1 and CDR2 (germline): MNHEY, SVGAGI. CDR3 sequence: CASRTGTRSYEQYF. The CDR3 DNA reads as TGTGCCAGCAGGACAGGCACCCGCTCCTACGAGCAGTACTTC.

The rearrangement uses TRBV4-1 and TRBJ2-1; 11 bases fit TRBD2. Trimming cost V 1 base and J 2 bases; bases outside gene matches: 4. This CDR3 spans 17 amino acids. In germline, CDR1 is MGHRA, CDR2 YSYEKL. For the CDR3, the DNA is TGCGCCAGCAGCCAAGGGGGACTAGCGGTAACCTACAATGAGCAGTTCTTC. The encoded protein is CASSQGGLAVTYNEQFF.

The V gene is TRBV2, the J gene TRBJ1-1; D gene uncertain. V was shortened by 6 bases and J by 1 base, with 9 bases between the two germline ends. Germline CDR1 and CDR2: SNHLY and FYNNEI. This CDR3 is built from 13 residues. CDR3 region: CASRGGWNTEAFF. CDR3 nucleotides: TGTGCCAGCAGGGGAGGATGGAACACTGAAGCTTTCTTT. Supplemented by reference TRBV2 and TRBJ1-1, the full variable domain reads EPEVTQTPSHQVTQMGQEVILRCVPISNHLYFYWYRQILGQKVEFLVSFYNNEISEKSEIFDDQFSVERPDGSNFTLKIRSTKLEDSAMYFCASRGGWNTEAFFGQGTRLTVV.

The CDR3 loop reads CASSLTSGGKHSYEQYF. The CDR3 DNA is TGTGCCAGCAGCTTAACTAGCGGGGGGAAACACTCCTACGAGCAGTACTTC. J is TRBJ2-7 and V is TRBV7-2; 12 bases are a match to TRBD2. Germline CDR1 is SGHTA and CDR2 is FQGNSA. The V and J ends lost 2 bases and 0 bases, in that order; junction bases with no gene match: 5. The CDR3 has 17 amino acids.

This clone was counted once. The rearrangement uses TRBV5-1 and TRBJ2-3; D may be TRBD2 (5 bases). Germline V gene data show CDR1 as SGHRS and CDR2 as YFSETQ. The CDR3 covers 15 residues. The V end lost 3 bases, the J end lost 2 bases, and 13 bases lay between the germline ends. The CDR3: CASSSGERSTDTQYF. CDR3 sequence (DNA): TGCGCCAGCAGCTCCGGGGAGAGATCCACAGATACGCAGTATTTT.

The V gene is TRBV6-6, the J gene TRBJ2-7, with TRBD1 identical over 9 bases. This CDR3 has 14 residues. Germline V lookup: CDR1 MNHNY, CDR2 SVGAGI (reference sequence). V was clipped by 5 bases and J by 3 bases; unmatched bases: 5. CDR3 sequence (DNA): TGTGCCAGCAGTGACCCGGGACAGGGCTACGAGCAGTACTTC. Its translation: CASSDPGQGYEQYF.

The rearrangement uses TRBV29-1 and TRBJ1-1, with D maybe TRBD1 (5 bases). Germline CDR1 SQVTM, CDR2 ANQGSEA. The CDR3 loop spans 12 amino acids. Trimming took 0 bases from V and 5 from J, leaving 7 bases between them. The CDR3 spells CSVEEGGTEAFF. As DNA, the CDR3 is TGCAGCGTTGAAGAGGGGGGGACTGAAGCTTTCTTT.

The chain is built from TRBV29-1 and TRBJ1-2, with 8 bases aligning to TRBD1. V gave up 7 bases and J gave up 8 bases; unmatched junction bases: 6. The CDR3 spans 11 residues. Germline-derived CDR1 and CDR2 are SQVTM and ANQGSEA. The CDR3 loop is CSARTGQGYTF. The CDR3 DNA sequence: TGCAGCGCCCGGACAGGGCAGGGCTACACCTTC.

This clone has more than one count but fewer than ten. The genes are TRBV6-5 and TRBJ2-7; the D gene is possibly TRBD1 (6 bases). V was trimmed by 4 bases and J by 3 bases, leaving 10 bases between them. Germline V gene lookup returns CDR1 MNHEY and CDR2 SVGAGI. This CDR3 has 13 amino acids. CDR3 sequence (DNA): TGTGCCAGCAGTTCCGGGACAAACTACGAGCAGTACTTC. Protein product: CASSSGTNYEQYF.

The CDR3 region has the DNA TGTGCCAGCAGCCTAGGCGGGGGCGCAGGTCAGCCCCAGCATTTT. The encoded protein is CASSLGGGAGQPQHF. The chain employs TRBV7-2 and TRBJ1-5; D might be TRBD1 (6 bases). The CDR3 spans 15 residues. The V gene lost 5 bases and the J gene lost 6 bases, with 17 bases spanning the gap. Germline CDR1 SGHTA, CDR2 FQGNSA.

The chain joins TRBV2 to TRBJ2-5; TRBD2 matches 14 bases. The J call may be incorrect, as the DNA end agrees better with TRBJ2-7. CDR3 length equals 16 residues. Germline CDR1 and CDR2: SNHLY and FYNNEI. The CDR3 coding sequence is TGTGCCAGCAGCGGGACTAGCGGGGGTCGCTCCTACGAGCAGTACTTC. Amino acid sequence: CASSGTSGGRSYEQYF.

The rearrangement links TRBV11-3 to TRBJ2-7; D remains ambiguous. Germline CDR1 SGHNT, CDR2 YENEEA. Trimming removed 2 bases at V and 6 bases at J, with 11 bases between. This CDR3 contains 13 residues. The CDR3 sequence is CASSLRGSSEQYF. The CDR3 DNA sequence: TGTGCCAGCAGCTTAAGAGGATCCAGCGAGCAGTACTTC.

The CDR3: CSVSGGAGSYGYTF. The CDR3 DNA is TGCAGCGTTTCAGGGGGCGCGGGGAGCTATGGCTACACCTTC. This chain joins TRBV29-1 and TRBJ1-2, with 8 bases that match TRBD1. The length of the CDR3 is 14 residues. The germline V gene has CDR1 SQVTM and CDR2 ANQGSEA. J was trimmed by 4 bases and V by 5 bases; bases with no gene match: 9. The complete variable domain, with remaining parts taken from reference TRBV29-1 and TRBJ1-2, reads SAVISQKPSRDICQRGTSLTIQCQVDSQVTMMFWYRQQPGQSLTLIATANQGSEATYESGFVIDKFPISRPNLTFSTLTVSNMSPEDSSIYLCSVSGGAGSYGYTFGSGTRLTVV.

The rearrangement links TRBV5-1 to TRBJ2-1; D may be TRBD2 (6 bases). Trimming removed 0 bases from V and 9 bases from J, with 10 bases in between. This CDR3 region has 13 residues. Germline CDR1 reads SGHRS; CDR2 reads YFSETQ. This CDR3 is CASSLAMGGEQFF. The DNA of the CDR3 is TGCGCCAGCAGCTTGGCCATGGGAGGTGAGCAGTTCTTC.